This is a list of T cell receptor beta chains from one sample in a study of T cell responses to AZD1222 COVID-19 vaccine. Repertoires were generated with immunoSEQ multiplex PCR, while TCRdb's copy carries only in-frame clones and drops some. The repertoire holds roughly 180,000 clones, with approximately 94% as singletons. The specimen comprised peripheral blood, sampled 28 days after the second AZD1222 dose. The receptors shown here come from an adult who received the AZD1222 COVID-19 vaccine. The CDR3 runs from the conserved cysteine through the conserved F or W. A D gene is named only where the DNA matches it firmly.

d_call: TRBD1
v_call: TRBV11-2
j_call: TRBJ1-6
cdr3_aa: CASSLTGNNSPLHF

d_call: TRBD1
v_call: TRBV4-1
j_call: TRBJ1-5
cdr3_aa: CASSQDAGGQGNQPQHF

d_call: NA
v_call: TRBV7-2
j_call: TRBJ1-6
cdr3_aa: CASSLTGSSGSPLHF

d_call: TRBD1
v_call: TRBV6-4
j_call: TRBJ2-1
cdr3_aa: CASSDSTGGYNEQFF

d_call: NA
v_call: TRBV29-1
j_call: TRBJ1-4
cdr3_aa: CSGAHDAEKLFF

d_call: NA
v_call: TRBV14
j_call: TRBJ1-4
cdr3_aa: CASSQDRATNEKLFF

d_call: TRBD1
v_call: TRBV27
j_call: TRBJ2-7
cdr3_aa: CASSLRDRAYEQYF

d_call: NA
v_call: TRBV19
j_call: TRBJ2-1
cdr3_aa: CASSIGTASYNEQFF

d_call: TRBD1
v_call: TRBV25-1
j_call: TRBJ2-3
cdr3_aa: CASSRQGRTDTQYF

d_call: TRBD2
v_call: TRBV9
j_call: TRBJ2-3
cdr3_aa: CASSVGSGSGTQYF

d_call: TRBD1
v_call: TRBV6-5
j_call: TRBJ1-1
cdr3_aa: CASTPTQGGHEAFF

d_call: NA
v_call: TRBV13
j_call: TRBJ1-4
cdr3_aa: CASSLGGAGDEKLFF

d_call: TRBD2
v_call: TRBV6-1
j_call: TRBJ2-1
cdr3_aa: CASSERIGLVPFF

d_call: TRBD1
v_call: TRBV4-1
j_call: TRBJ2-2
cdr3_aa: CASSQDLDRGVPGELFF

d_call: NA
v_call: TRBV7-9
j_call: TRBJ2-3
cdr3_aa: CASSKPVTDTQYF

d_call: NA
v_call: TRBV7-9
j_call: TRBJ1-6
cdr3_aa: CASSLVREGNSPLHF

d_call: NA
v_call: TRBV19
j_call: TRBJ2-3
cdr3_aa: CASSPPGGSTDTQYF

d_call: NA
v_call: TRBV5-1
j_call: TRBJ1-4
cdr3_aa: CASRSGQGGANEKLFF

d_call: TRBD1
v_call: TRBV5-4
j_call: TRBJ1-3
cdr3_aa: CASSLAQGAPGNTIYF

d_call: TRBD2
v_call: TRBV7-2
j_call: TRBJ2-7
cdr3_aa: CASSPWGGGAYEQYF

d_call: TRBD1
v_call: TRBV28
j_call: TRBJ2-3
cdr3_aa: CASSASGQGITDTQYF

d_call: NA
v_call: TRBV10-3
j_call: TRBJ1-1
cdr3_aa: CAISESAFTEAFF

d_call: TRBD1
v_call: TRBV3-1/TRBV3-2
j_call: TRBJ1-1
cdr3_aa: CASSERRTGVNTEAFF

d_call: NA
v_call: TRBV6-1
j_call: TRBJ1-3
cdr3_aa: CASSDPGLTSGNTIYF

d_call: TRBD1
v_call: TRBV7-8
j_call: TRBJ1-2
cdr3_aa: CASSGTGLYIPGGYTF

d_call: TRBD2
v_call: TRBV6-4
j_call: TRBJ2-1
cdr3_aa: CASSELAGSYNEQFF

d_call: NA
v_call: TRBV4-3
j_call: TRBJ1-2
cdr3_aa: CASSQEWPLQGRNGYTF

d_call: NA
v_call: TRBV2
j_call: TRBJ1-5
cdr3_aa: CASNEGGYQPQHF

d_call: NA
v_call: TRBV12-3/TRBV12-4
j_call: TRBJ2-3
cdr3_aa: CASGLGRDTQYF

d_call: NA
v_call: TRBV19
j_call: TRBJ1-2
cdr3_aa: CAVLGIGENYGYTF

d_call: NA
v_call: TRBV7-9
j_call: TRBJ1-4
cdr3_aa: CASSLPPPGEKLFF